The text below deals with one T cell receptor (beta chain). The sample belongs to a study of OX40 agonist ivuxolimab in advanced cancers. Produced via immunoSEQ multiplex PCR; TCRdb's table is partial and in-frame only. The table includes 40,000 to 55,000 clones, more than 70% detected once. This receptor was identified in an adult with an advanced solid tumor such as melanoma, head and neck, liver or kidney cancer. The specimen was CD4+ or CD8+ T cells sorted from blood, collected in a trial of the OX40 agonist ivuxolimab.

CDR3 region: CASGSTDRGHDGYTF. CDR3 nucleotides: TGTGCTAGTGGCTCCACCGACAGGGGACACGATGGCTACACCTTC. The chain recombines TRBV12-5 with TRBJ1-2; 8 bases fit TRBD1. The CDR3 length is 15 residues. Germline lookup yields CDR1 LGHNT and CDR2 FRNRAP. The junction had 12 bases not matched to a gene; V was cut back by 6 bases and J by 6 bases.